This T cell receptor beta chain was identified during a study of shared clonotypes between healthy human individuals (dated by TCRdb to about 2020). Regarding the complete study: The cohort included three men and a couple of women between 18 and 49 years of age. Per donor, leukapheresis produced somewhere between about 0.94 and 10 billion PBMCs. To increase sequencing depth and limit assay-specific biases, different laboratories used diverse techniques to prepare libraries and sequence TCR repertoires. For each donor, CD4 naive and CD4 memory were each run on three plates, CD8 naive on two plates, and CD8 memory on one plate. The study deeply sequenced blood TCR repertoires of about 5 healthy adults to estimate repertoire size and the extent of clonotype sharing between individuals.

Healthy HIV-negative adults with no recently reported acute infections or vaccinations were included as donors. Every donor was a Caucasian adult living in Nashville, Tennessee, USA. CD4+ T cells were enriched by magnetic negative selection; naive cells were then positively selected on CD45RA, and the negative fraction formed the memory subset. Blood was collected by leukapheresis, and PBMCs were isolated by Ficoll-Histopaque density gradient centrifugation and then cryopreserved in liquid nitrogen vapor phase. Purity and quantity of every magnetically sorted T cell population were checked by analytical flow cytometry. Genomic DNA was isolated from each sorted fraction and quantified by UV absorbance on a Nanodrop 2000c. Using the deep immunoSEQ assay, multiplex PCR amplified TCR CDR3 regions from genomic DNA. For each cell subset, the extracted genomic DNA was distributed evenly across all wells of several immunoSEQ 96-well plates, and each plate served as one replicate. For sorted subsets, approximately 0.2 ug of genomic DNA, equivalent to 25,000 to 35,000 T cell genomes, went into each replicate PCR. Purified libraries were measured with a Qubit 3.0 fluorometer, size-checked on a Bioanalyzer 2100, and measured again with the KAPA Library Quantification kit. Every immunoSEQ 96-well plate was sequenced on a separate single-read 150-cycle Illumina NextSeq 550 flow cell. The authors' analysis ran thus. Because the immunoSEQ output held only junctional sequences and lacked quality scores, the filtering could not match the filtering applied to full-length reads. To assign V/J genes and CDR3, sequences were annotated against IMGT germline references using PyIR, a Python wrapper for IgBLAST v1.9. Reads were filtered out if the reads had weak V/J assignments (E-value above 1e-6), no CDR3, stop codons, out-of-frame junctions, or ambiguous translated residues. V3J clonotypes were defined as sequences sharing the same inferred V gene, J gene, and CDR3 amino acid sequence. Percentage overlap between repertoires was computed as shared unique clonotypes divided by the size of the smaller repertoire. Richness of each repertoire was evaluated using RTK rarefaction, the Chao1 estimator, and Recon v2.1 estimates of unobserved clonotypes. OLGA was used to compute generation probabilities for all TCRbeta clonotypes that the gDNA method yielded from four donors. The table comes from immuneACCESS by way of TCRdb, which keeps in-frame sequences with V and J called. Part of the clones is missing from these tables; in studies checked, under half for an unresolved V gene and the rest for unknown reasons. V and J calls and clone size are those listed in that table; D and trimming were worked out from the DNA. For this sample the table gives approximately 2.5 million clones, of which approximately 93% were detected only once. About 0.39% of the sample rests with the top ten.

Summary of the overall study and its limitations: Based on pairwise subsampling, the degree of clonotype sharing among donors was expected to be affected by sequencing depth. Across a few donors, 4.5% to 6.5% of naive CD4, 3% to 4% of naive CD8, under 2.5% of memory CD4, and under 0.45% of memory CD8 clonotypes were shared. The genetic and exposure-history diversity represented was limited by the small number of donors. Estimated clonotype richness was generally larger for naive than for memory subsets. Compared with non-shared clonotypes, clonotypes shared by all four sorted-subset donors had higher generation probabilities. Sampling was limited to blood, and TCR repertoires in tissue likely differ from TCR repertoires in blood. Incomplete sequencing was indicated by rarefaction of sorted-subset datasets, despite the large sequencing depth.

Including cysteine and phenylalanine, the CDR3 has 13 amino acids. Solely the CDR3 DNA is kept, with 39 bases framed from the first base. Deletion took 8 bases off V and 1 base off J, with a span of 8 bases between the germline ends. The germline V gene (reference sequence) provides CDR1 MNHEY and CDR2 SMNVEV. This clone was detected only once. Which antigen it targets is not known. The input lacks base qualities; no much larger clone sits a single base away. The chain joins TRBV27 to TRBJ2-2; possibly the D gene is TRBD1, per 5 matching bases. The sequenced sample consisted of naive CD4+ T cells from PBMCs. The sample's cell subset or site label, decoded: CD45RA+ positively selected. The clonotype originates from a young man in good health. Some clones in this sample may be carry-over from other donors' samples. The CDR3 region has the sequence CASAQGNTGELFF. In nucleotides, the sequence is TGTGCCAGCGCCCAGGGGAACACCGGGGAGCTGTTTTTT.